The 23 T cell receptor beta chains in this list originate from one sample, sequenced in a study of CD4 T cell repertoires in COVID-19. TCRdb keeps only in-frame clones here, not all; method: immunoSEQ multiplex PCR. The data hold fewer than 30,000 clones, with 93% observed a single time. Sequencing was done directly on freshly isolated, uncultured memory T cells. The source was circulating follicular helper CD4+ T cells (cTfh) from blood, collected before the COVID-19 pandemic. All receptors derive from a human donor who had COVID-19.

V and J are TRBV6-1 and TRBJ1-2; D gene uncertain. Germline CDR1 reads MNHNS; CDR2 reads SASEGT. The CDR3 consists of 15 residues. The germline V and J ends were trimmed by 1 base and 2 bases, with 11 bases remaining between them. The CDR3 protein is CASSEVISRNYGYTF. CDR3 DNA: TGTGCCAGCAGTGAAGTAATAAGCCGAAACTATGGCTACACCTTC.

This clone was observed a few times. The chain carries TRBV4-2 and TRBJ2-7; TRBD1 agrees at 9 bases. The CDR3 is 16 amino acids. Germline V gene sequence: CDR1 LGHNA, CDR2 YNFKEQ. Unmatched junction bases numbered 6, after V lost 3 bases and J lost 0 bases. CDR3 DNA: TGTGCCAGCAGCCATTCCGGGACAGGGACCTCCTACGAGCAGTACTTC. Protein product: CASSHSGTGTSYEQYF.

This rearrangement joins TRBV18 to TRBJ2-1; 10 bases are shared with TRBD2. With V trimmed by 1 base and J by 2 bases, 2 bases remained unmatched. The CDR3 runs to 16 residues. Germline V gives CDR1 KGHSH, CDR2 LQKENI. The CDR3 spells CASSPLAGGTYNEQFF. The CDR3 DNA sequence: TGTGCCAGCTCACCACTAGCGGGAGGAACCTACAATGAGCAGTTCTTC.

The chain links TRBV5-4 to TRBJ2-3, with D possibly being TRBD1 (6 bases). V was cut by 0 bases and J by 0 bases, with 11 bases left in between. The CDR3 is 16 amino acids. Per germline, CDR1 SGHNT and CDR2 YYREEE (reference sequence). The CDR3 bases are TGTGCCAGCAGCTTGGACAGGGCCTCTAGCACAGATACGCAGTATTTT. Its protein is CASSLDRASSTDTQYF.

The chain joins TRBV2 to TRBJ2-7; no clear D gene. The V gene lost 7 bases and the J gene lost 4 bases, with 8 bases spanning the gap. The CDR3 has 11 residues. Germline V lookup: CDR1 SNHLY, CDR2 FYNNEI. The CDR3 loop is CASTGLYEQYF. CDR3 nucleotides: TGTGCCAGCACGGGTCTTTACGAGCAGTACTTC.

The CDR3 sequence is CASKDRAEGNTEAFF. Here the CDR3 DNA reads TGTGCCAGTAAGGACAGGGCGGAGGGGAACACTGAAGCTTTCTTT. V is TRBV19 and J is TRBJ1-1; 8 bases are a match to TRBD1. J gave up 1 base and V 7 bases, and 8 bases lay outside the gene matches. This CDR3 has 15 amino acids. Per germline, CDR1 LNHDA and CDR2 SQIVND (reference sequence).

The V gene is TRBV5-1, the J gene TRBJ1-4; D may be TRBD1 (5 bases). The CDR3 covers 14 residues. V was clipped by 0 bases and J by 8 bases, with 11 bases between them. Germline assignment: CDR1 SGHRS and CDR2 YFSETQ. Here the CDR3 DNA reads TGCGCCAGCAGCTTGGATGCGGGGCACGAAAAACTGTTTTTT. Amino acid sequence: CASSLDAGHEKLFF.

The chain joins TRBV19 to TRBJ1-5; D call uncertain. Trimming stripped 10 bases from V and 7 bases from J, with 17 bases between. Germline V lookup: CDR1 LNHDA, CDR2 SQIVND (reference sequence). This CDR3 comprises 13 residues. The CDR3 DNA sequence: TGTGCCACCGCCCGAGCCCCGGGACAGCCCCAGCATTTT. This translates into CATARAPGQPQHF.

V usage is TRBV6-1 and J usage is TRBJ2-7, with D possibly TRBD1 on 5 matching bases. This CDR3 region has 13 residues. Per germline, CDR1 MNHNS and CDR2 SASEGT. V was pared by 3 bases and J by 2 bases, with 8 bases between. The DNA of the CDR3 is TGTGCCAGCAGTGACTCAGGGCCCTACGAGCAGTACTTC. Residues: CASSDSGPYEQYF.

As DNA, the CDR3 is TGTGCCATCCGGGGGGGAGGGGATACTGAAGCTTTCTTT. This translates into CAIRGGGDTEAFF. The genes are TRBV10-3 and TRBJ1-1; the D gene is possibly TRBD1 (5 bases). The V and J ends lost 8 bases and 5 bases respectively, with 15 bases between them. CDR1 is ENHRY and CDR2 is SYGVKD in the germline V gene. This CDR3 has 13 residues.

The rearrangement links TRBV29-1 to TRBJ2-5, with unresolved D. This CDR3 is 11 amino acids long. V lost 4 bases to trimming and J lost 3 bases, with 6 bases between them. Germline V gives CDR1 SQVTM, CDR2 ANQGSEA. The CDR3 bases are TGCAGCGTTGGCGTTAAAGAGACCCAGTACTTC. Its translation: CSVGVKETQYF.

The chain links TRBV19 to TRBJ2-3; possible D gene TRBD2, 6 bases. CDR1 and CDR2 from the germline V gene are LNHDA and SQIVND (reference sequence). CDR3 length: 14 residues. Deletions cut 6 bases from V and 2 bases from J, with 12 bases between. CDR3: CASRRAGNTDTQYF. The CDR3 region has the DNA TGTGCCAGTAGGAGGGCGGGAAACACAGATACGCAGTATTTT. Together with reference TRBV19 and TRBJ2-3, the CDR3 gives the full variable domain: DGGITQSPKYLFRKEGQNVTLSCEQNLNHDAMYWYRQDPGQGLRLIYYSQIVNDFQKGDIAEGYSVSREKKESFPLTVTSAQKNPTAFYLCASRRAGNTDTQYFGPGTRLTVL.

This clone showed up just once. The rearrangement uses TRBV5-6 and TRBJ2-2; 9 nucleotides align to TRBD1. Looked up from germline, CDR1 is SGHDT and CDR2 is YYEEEE. V lost 4 bases, J lost 0 bases, and 7 bases stayed unmatched. This CDR3 is 17 amino acids long. The CDR3 nucleotides are TGTGCCAGCAGCGATAGTCGACAGGGGGCGAACACCGGGGAGCTGTTTTTT. This encodes CASSDSRQGANTGELFF.

The V call is TRBV18, the J call TRBJ1-1, with 7 bases fitting TRBD1. The CDR3 sequence is 14 residues long. Germline V gives CDR1 KGHSH, CDR2 LQKENI. Trimming removed 4 bases from V and 8 bases from J; junction bases left unmatched: 10. The CDR3 nucleotides read TGTGCCAGCTCACAAGACATTGGCAGGGGGGAAGCTTTCTTT. As protein: CASSQDIGRGEAFF.

The rearrangement links TRBV27 to TRBJ2-1, with D perhaps TRBD1 (6 bases). Germline lookup yields CDR1 MNHEY and CDR2 SMNVEV (reference sequence). This CDR3 has 14 amino acids. V was trimmed by 6 bases and J by 8 bases, leaving 17 bases between them. The CDR3, as DNA: TGTGCCAGCAGAAGATTAGACAGGAAGGATGAGCAGTTCTTC. Its translation is CASRRLDRKDEQFF.

This clone was seen only once. This chain joins TRBV5-6 and TRBJ1-1; maybe TRBD1 (5 bases). Germline-derived CDR1 and CDR2 are SGHDT and YYEEEE. Trimming took off 1 base at V and 0 bases at J, with 10 bases between the two ends. This CDR3 has 15 residues. For the CDR3, the DNA is TGTGCCAGCAGCTTGTTCCGGGGGATGAACACTGAAGCTTTCTTT. Encoded protein: CASSLFRGMNTEAFF. Using reference TRBV5-6 and TRBJ1-1 for the parts outside the CDR3, the full variable domain is DAGVTQSPTHLIKTRGQQVTLRCSPKSGHDTVSWYQQALGQGPQFIFQYYEEEERQRGNFPDRFSGHQFPNYSSELNVNALLLGDSALYLCASSLFRGMNTEAFFGQGTRLTVV.

The table lists this clone with a count of one. The junction departs from the called germline gene at one end, perhaps through a read error. The rearrangement uses TRBV28 and TRBJ1-1, with 9 bases identical to TRBD1. CDR1 and CDR2 (germline): MDHEN, SYDVKM. The CDR3 runs 16 residues. The CDR3 sequence: CASSEKGGQGQLRTVF. The CDR3, as DNA: TGTGCCAGCAGTGAGAAGGGGGGACAGGGTCAACTTAGGACGGTCTTT.

The chain couples TRBV7-7 to TRBJ2-1; D gene uncertain. The germline V gene encodes CDR1 SSHAT and CDR2 FNYEAQ (reference sequence). Trimming left V 1 base short and J 8 bases short, with 12 bases between. This CDR3 spans 14 amino acids. Here the CDR3 DNA reads TGTGCCAGCAGCTTAGGAAGAGGATCCGATGAGCAGTTCTTC. Residues: CASSLGRGSDEQFF.

The chain has TRBV7-8 and TRBJ1-5; no reliable D call. Germline CDR1 and CDR2: SGHVS and FQNEAQ. This CDR3 is built from 14 residues. V gave up 2 bases and J gave up 0 bases, with 5 bases separating them. The CDR3 nucleotides read TGTGCCAGCAGCTTAACAGATAGCAATCAGCCCCAGCATTTT. Translating it yields CASSLTDSNQPQHF. The full variable domain, with the rest looked up from reference TRBV7-8 and TRBJ1-5, is GAGVSQSPRYKVAKRGQDVALRCDPISGHVSLFWYQQALGQGPEFLTYFQNEAQLDKSGLPSDRFFAERPEGSVSTLKIQRTQQEDSAVYLCASSLTDSNQPQHFGDGTRLSIL.

V is TRBV7-2 and J is TRBJ2-1, with D possibly matching TRBD1 (6 bases). Germline lookup yields CDR1 SGHTA and CDR2 FQGNSA. Trimming took off 8 bases at V and 4 bases at J, with 12 bases between the two ends. This CDR3 contains 13 residues. The CDR3 DNA reads TGTGCCAGCGGGCAGGGGATTTACAATGAGCAGTTCTTC. Translation: CASGQGIYNEQFF. The variable domain in full, completed from reference TRBV7-2 and TRBJ2-1, reads GAGVSQSPSNKVTEKGKDVELRCDPISGHTALYWYRQSLGQGLEFLIYFQGNSAPDKSGLPSDRFSAERTGGSVSTLTIQRTQQEDSAVYLCASGQGIYNEQFFGPGTRLTVL.

The chain uses TRBV5-5 and TRBJ2-1; 9 bases fit TRBD1. V gave up 4 bases and J gave up 8 bases; unmatched junction bases: 16. The CDR3 extends over 17 amino acids. The V gene's germline CDR1 is SGHKS and CDR2 YYEKEE (reference sequence). The CDR3 region has the DNA TGTGCCAGCAGCCAAAGATGGGAGAAAACAGGGGGCTATGAGCAGTTCTTC. Protein product: CASSQRWEKTGGYEQFF.

The genes are TRBV6-1 and TRBJ2-2; possibly TRBD2 for D (6 bases). V was shortened by 6 bases and J by 6 bases, with 17 bases between the two germline ends. CDR3 length: 15 amino acids. Germline CDR1 is MNHNS and CDR2 is SASEGT. DNA for the CDR3: TGTGCCAGCAGCGTCATGTACGGGGGAGCCGGGGAGCTGTTTTTT. This sequence encodes CASSVMYGGAGELFF.

This chain joins TRBV19 and TRBJ2-3; maybe TRBD2 (6 bases). The germline V gene has CDR1 LNHDA and CDR2 SQIVND (reference sequence). This CDR3 has 14 amino acids. V lost 8 bases to trimming and J lost 2 bases, with 14 bases between them. In DNA form, the CDR3 reads TGTGCCAGTTCGGGACTTTTAAACACAGATACGCAGTATTTT. Amino acids: CASSGLLNTDTQYF.